This TCR beta chain was captured in a study of shared clonotypes between healthy human individuals. Study-level results: Depth was large, yet rarefaction showed that sorted-subset sequencing was incomplete. Non-shared clonotypes had lower generation probabilities than clonotypes shared by all four sorted-subset donors.

The authors split each subset's genomic DNA evenly across several immunoSEQ plates. Some clones are missing from TCRdb's copy, which holds only in-frame ones; the method was immunoSEQ multiplex PCR. This table has about 2,100,000 clones, approximately 94% appearing once. The CDR3 is 16 amino acids. Trimming took 0 bases from V and 6 from J; bases not matched to a gene: 5. The germline CDR1 and CDR2 sequences are MNHEY and SVGAGI. Naive CD8 cells were CD45RO-negative, positively selected for CCR7, excluding terminally differentiated effector memory CD45RA+ cells. A remark on this clone: Antigen specificity is unknown.

This sequence joins TRBV6-5 and TRBJ2-2; TRBD2 aligns across 9 bases. This TCR was recovered from a man younger than 35 in good health. Some clones in this sample may be carry-over from other donors' samples. Source material: naive CD8+ T cells from PBMCs. The CDR3 protein is CASSYSGGRAPGELFF. The CDR3 nucleotides are TGTGCCAGCAGTTACTCCGGCGGGAGGGCCCCCGGGGAGCTGTTTTTT.